This passage covers 4 T cell receptor beta chains from one sample sequenced in a study of blood T cell repertoires in COVID-19. The data were produced by immunoSEQ multiplex PCR, yet TCRdb's version contains in-frame clones alone and is incomplete. The sample includes about 67,000 clones, over 70% of them seen just once. The sequenced material came from peripheral blood. These receptors were taken from a man aged 45-60 years with active COVID-19.

This chain joins TRBV12-5 and TRBJ1-2; TRBD1 agrees at 9 bases. The trim removed 6 bases at V and 5 bases at J, leaving 7 bases unmatched. In germline, CDR1 is LGHNT, CDR2 FRNRAP. The CDR3 spans 14 residues. Here the CDR3 reads CASGIGTGRYGYTF. The CDR3 bases are TGTGCTAGTGGAATTGGGACAGGGAGGTATGGCTACACCTTC.

CDR3 coding DNA: TGTGCCAGCAGCTTAAAAGGAGGCACAGATACGCAGTATTTT. Translation: CASSLKGGTDTQYF. The V and J genes are TRBV7-9 and TRBJ2-3; D uncertain. The V end lost 2 bases, the J end lost 1 base, and 7 bases lay between the germline ends. The germline V gene has CDR1 SEHNR and CDR2 FQNEAQ (reference sequence). The CDR3 contains 14 residues.

The chain couples TRBV30 to TRBJ1-1; 8 bases are shared with TRBD1. The CDR3 is 17 residues long. The V gene end was trimmed by 3 bases and the J gene end by 6 bases; junction bases not matched to a gene: 18. The V gene's germline CDR1 is GTSNPN and CDR2 SVGIG (reference sequence). The CDR3: CAWRDYDRGRRGPEAFF. The CDR3 nucleotides read TGTGCCTGGAGGGACTATGACAGGGGCCGGAGGGGGCCTGAAGCTTTCTTT.

The V call is TRBV6-2 or TRBV6-3, the J call TRBJ1-1, with 8 bases matching TRBD1. V dropped 2 bases and J dropped 10; count of bases not matched to a gene: 15. The CDR3 sequence is 16 residues long. CDR1 is MNHEY, CDR2 SVGEGT, per germline. The CDR3 sequence: CASSYRGTGSPGGAFF. CDR3 in DNA: TGTGCCAGCAGTTACCGGGGGACAGGTTCCCCAGGGGGAGCTTTCTTT.